Below, 31 T cell receptor beta chains from the same sample are listed, as sequenced in a study of blood T cell repertoires in COVID-19. Profiled with immunoSEQ multiplex PCR; TCRdb holds only in-frame clones, not every one. The sample contains about 210,000 clones, 89% of which appear only once. Specimen: peripheral blood. Every receptor here comes from a woman in her forties with acute or convalescent COVID-19.

The rearrangement links TRBV6-5 to TRBJ1-4; a weak D match, TRBD1 (6 bases). CDR3 size: 14 residues. V was cut by 2 bases and J by 8 bases, with 12 bases left in between. Germline loops: CDR1 MNHEY, CDR2 SVGAGI. DNA for the CDR3: TGTGCCAGCAGTTACAATGGGCAGGGGGAAAAACTGTTTTTT. Residues: CASSYNGQGEKLFF.

The table lists this clone with a count of one. This sequence joins TRBV13 and TRBJ2-7, with a tentative D call TRBD2 (6 bases). Trimming shortened V by 5 bases and J by 7 bases, and 15 bases separated the two germline ends. Per the germline V gene, CDR1 is PRHDT and CDR2 is FYEKMQ (reference sequence). This CDR3 has 13 residues. The CDR3 here is CASSPHPAGEQYV. The CDR3 DNA reads as TGTGCCAGCAGCCCGCACCCCGCGGGAGAGCAGTACGTC.

V and J are TRBV4-1 and TRBJ1-5, with 7 positions matching TRBD1. Trimming took 1 base from V and 4 from J; bases not matched to a gene: 4. This CDR3 region has 15 residues. The V gene's germline CDR1 is MGHRA and CDR2 YSYEKL. The CDR3 nucleotides read TGCGCCAGCAGCCAAGTTGACAGGGTAAATCAGCCCCAGCATTTT. Its protein product is CASSQVDRVNQPQHF.

This sequence joins TRBV19 and TRBJ2-5, with D perhaps TRBD2 (5 bases). The CDR3 length is 11 residues. Trimming left V 5 bases short and J 4 bases short, with 5 bases between. The germline CDR1 and CDR2 sequences are LNHDA and SQIVND (reference sequence). CDR3 amino acids: CASSAGETQYF. The CDR3 DNA is TGTGCCAGTAGTGCGGGAGAGACCCAGTACTTC.

The CDR3 DNA sequence: TGTGCCACCAGTGATTTGGGCGGGGGGGCGGATGAGCAGTTCTTC. This translates into CATSDLGGGADEQFF. The gene calls are TRBV24-1 and TRBJ2-1, with 9 bases fitting TRBD2. Germline CDR1 KGHDR, CDR2 SFDVKD. V trimming: 0 bases; J trimming: 8 bases; junction bases outside the gene matches: 4. This CDR3 has 15 residues.

This sequence joins TRBV21-1 and TRBJ2-5; the table's D call, TRBD1, was not checked against the DNA. TRBV21-1 is a pseudogene. The CDR3 sequence is 15 residues long. The CDR3 protein is CASTNGDRGQETQYF. DNA of the CDR3: TGTGCCAGCACGAACGGGGACAGGGGCCAAGAGACCCAGTACTTC.

The rearrangement joins TRBV5-1 to TRBJ1-5, with D possibly being TRBD1 (5 bases). V was clipped by 4 bases and J by 3 bases, with 14 bases between them. Germline V gives CDR1 SGHRS, CDR2 YFSETQ. This CDR3 is built from 15 residues. CDR3 coding DNA: TGCGCCAGCAGCCTTGTGGCAGGGCCCAATCAGCCCCAGCATTTT. The encoded protein is CASSLVAGPNQPQHF.

V and J are TRBV27 and TRBJ1-2; perhaps TRBD1 as D (5 bases). Trimming removed 1 base at V and 4 bases at J, with 7 bases between. This CDR3 is built from 13 residues. Germline CDR1 MNHEY, CDR2 SMNVEV (reference sequence). The chain's CDR3 is CASSLWGGYGYTF. CDR3 DNA: TGTGCCAGCAGTTTATGGGGGGGCTATGGCTACACCTTC.

The genes are TRBV4-2 and TRBJ1-3; D uncertain. The CDR3 spans 15 residues. The germline CDR1 and CDR2 sequences are LGHNA and YNFKEQ. V was shortened by 0 bases and J by 0 bases, with 6 bases between the two germline ends. The CDR3 is CASSQEVHSGNTIYF. In nucleotides, the CDR3 is TGTGCCAGCAGCCAAGAGGTACACTCTGGAAACACCATATATTTT.

This rearrangement joins TRBV10-1 to TRBJ1-5, with D tentatively TRBD1 (5 bases). V lost 4 bases to trimming and J lost 5 bases, with 12 bases between them. The CDR3 totals 14 residues. Germline CDR1 and CDR2: WNHNN and SYGVQD (reference sequence). The CDR3 reads CASSGRVGDQPQHF. Written as DNA, the CDR3 is TGCGCCAGCAGTGGCAGGGTAGGGGATCAGCCCCAGCATTTT.

The chain combines TRBV15 with TRBJ2-1, with D possibly matching TRBD1 (6 bases). Trimming pared 4 bases from V and 0 bases from J, leaving 13 bases between. The CDR3 loop spans 16 amino acids. Per the germline V gene, CDR1 is LNHNV and CDR2 is YYDKDF (reference sequence). In DNA, the CDR3 is TGTGCCACCAGCACACCGGACAGTATCTCCTACAATGAGCAGTTCTTC. Translation gives CATSTPDSISYNEQFF. The entire variable domain, with the rest obtained from reference TRBV15 and TRBJ2-1, is as follows: DAMVIQNPRYQVTQFGKPVTLSCSQTLNHNVMYWYQQKSSQAPKLLFHYYDKDFNNEADTPDNFQSRRPNTSFCFLDIRSPGLGDTAMYLCATSTPDSISYNEQFFGPGTRLTVL.

The chain is built from TRBV24-1 and TRBJ1-1, with D perhaps TRBD1 (6 bases). The V end lost 4 bases, the J end lost 4 bases, and 12 bases lay between the germline ends. Germline lookup yields CDR1 KGHDR and CDR2 SFDVKD. CDR3 length: 14 amino acids. The CDR3, as DNA: TGTGCCACCAGTGACCGAAGGGGGGGCACTGAAGCTTTCTTT. This codes for CATSDRRGGTEAFF.

This clone came up once. The gene calls are TRBV5-6 and TRBJ2-2, with 12 bases that match TRBD2. Germline V gene lookup returns CDR1 SGHDT and CDR2 YYEEEE. The junction had 15 bases not matched to a gene; V was cut back by 4 bases and J by 8 bases. There are 18 residues in the CDR3. This CDR3 reads CASSRAPTSGGIPGELFF. The CDR3 coding sequence is TGTGCCAGCAGCCGAGCCCCGACTAGCGGGGGTATCCCGGGGGAGCTGTTTTTT.

The chain couples TRBV6-5 to TRBJ1-6; D not resolved. Germline values: CDR1 MNHEY, CDR2 SVGAGI. Trimming shortened V by 6 bases and J by 0 bases, and 9 bases separated the two germline ends. The CDR3 totals 15 residues. The DNA of the CDR3 is TGTGCCAGCAGGTCACCGAGCTCCTATAATTCACCCCTCCACTTT. Amino acid sequence: CASRSPSSYNSPLHF.

The chain couples TRBV6-5 to TRBJ1-1; D perhaps matches TRBD1 (6 bases). The V gene's germline CDR1 is MNHEY and CDR2 SVGAGI. Trimming stripped 8 bases from V and 5 bases from J, with 15 bases between. This CDR3 spans 13 amino acids. CDR3 nucleotide sequence: TGTGCCAGCTGCAGACAACAGGGAACTGAAGCTTTCTTT. As protein: CASCRQQGTEAFF.

The chain recombines TRBV29-1 with TRBJ1-1; 8 bases match TRBD1. V lost 7 bases, J lost 4 bases, and 11 bases stayed unmatched. From germline, CDR1 is SQVTM and CDR2 ANQGSEA. CDR3 length equals 14 residues. CDR3 nucleotides: TGCAGCGGGAACATCAGGGGGCGAAGCACTGAAGCTTTCTTT. Its protein is CSGNIRGRSTEAFF.

The genes are TRBV19 and TRBJ1-6; 7 bases align to TRBD1. Germline loops: CDR1 LNHDA, CDR2 SQIVND (reference sequence). V lost 3 bases, J lost 10 bases, and 3 bases stayed unmatched. This CDR3 is 13 amino acids long. CDR3 loop: CASSIDRESPLHF. CDR3 bases: TGTGCCAGTAGTATTGACAGGGAGTCACCCCTCCACTTT.

This chain joins TRBV7-6 and TRBJ1-4; D is perhaps TRBD1 (6 bases). Germline lookup yields CDR1 SGHVS and CDR2 FNYEAQ. CDR3 length: 14 amino acids. V lost 3 bases, J lost 1 base, and 6 bases lay in between. CDR3 nucleotides: TGTGCCAGCAGCTTCAGGGGAACTAATGAAAAACTGTTTTTT. Amino acids: CASSFRGTNEKLFF.

The CDR3 loop reads CASRGLGNNEQFF. CDR3 DNA: TGTGCCAGCCGCGGACTAGGAAACAATGAGCAGTTCTTC. This chain uses TRBV9 with TRBJ2-1; 7 positions agree with TRBD2. Germline V CDR1 and CDR2: SGDLS, YYNGEE. Trimming cost V 7 bases and J 5 bases; bases outside gene matches: 6. The CDR3 runs 13 residues. Full variable domain (remainder filled in from reference TRBV9 and TRBJ2-1): DSGVTQTPKHLITATGQRVTLRCSPRSGDLSVYWYQQSLDQGLQFLIQYYNGEERAKGNILERFSAQQFPDLHSELNLSSLELGDSALYFCASRGLGNNEQFFGPGTRLTVL.

V and J are TRBV2 and TRBJ2-1; D is unclear. V was clipped by 8 bases and J by 0 bases, with 14 bases between them. Germline V gene data show CDR1 as SNHLY and CDR2 as FYNNEI. The CDR3 loop spans 15 amino acids. CDR3 region: CASRVGASSYNEQFF. DNA for the CDR3: TGTGCCAGCCGGGTGGGTGCCAGCTCCTACAATGAGCAGTTCTTC.

This clone is medium-sized. The chain links TRBV27 to TRBJ2-7, with D perhaps TRBD1 (6 bases). Per the germline V gene, CDR1 is MNHEY and CDR2 is SMNVEV (reference sequence). The CDR3 has 13 amino acids. Trimming cost V 0 bases and J 6 bases, with 9 bases left between them. As DNA, the CDR3 is TGTGCCAGCAGTTTATCGAGGGGGACCGAGCAGTACGTC. Translated, it gives CASSLSRGTEQYV.

Only a few counts were recorded for this clone. The rearrangement links TRBV27 to TRBJ1-6; D gene unclear. Trimming took 2 bases from V and 1 from J, leaving 9 bases between them. CDR3 length equals 16 residues. The germline V gene encodes CDR1 MNHEY and CDR2 SMNVEV (reference sequence). DNA for the CDR3: TGTGCCAGCAGTTTACAGGCAGATTCCTATAATTCACCCCTCCACTTT. It encodes CASSLQADSYNSPLHF.

This chain links TRBV18 with TRBJ1-1; D is possibly TRBD1 (6 bases). This CDR3 spans 15 amino acids. The V gene's germline CDR1 is KGHSH and CDR2 LQKENI. V was clipped by 4 bases and J by 1 base, with 13 bases between them. The CDR3 spells CASSQKGVPNTEAFF. The CDR3 coding sequence is TGTGCCAGCTCACAGAAGGGGGTCCCGAACACTGAAGCTTTCTTT.

This sequence joins TRBV10-3 and TRBJ1-2; 7 bases fit TRBD1. J gave up 4 bases and V 0 bases, and 2 bases lay outside the gene matches. The germline V gene has CDR1 ENHRY and CDR2 SYGVKD. This CDR3 has 14 amino acids. The CDR3 loop reads CAISESPGGYGYTF. The CDR3 coding sequence is TGTGCCATCAGTGAGTCCCCAGGGGGCTATGGCTACACCTTC.

The chain recombines TRBV9 with TRBJ1-6; perhaps TRBD1 as D (5 bases). The CDR3 is 16 amino acids. The V gene's germline CDR1 is SGDLS and CDR2 YYNGEE. With 4 bases removed from V and 5 bases from J, the gap between germline ends came to 16 bases. The CDR3 spells CASSPQGGVNNSPLHF. The CDR3 DNA sequence: TGTGCCAGCAGCCCCCAGGGTGGGGTAAATAATTCACCCCTCCACTTT.

The chain is built from TRBV7-9 and TRBJ2-5; D perhaps matches TRBD1 (6 bases). Per the germline V gene, CDR1 is SEHNR and CDR2 is FQNEAQ (reference sequence). Trimming left V 5 bases short and J 3 bases short, with 19 bases between. The CDR3 runs 16 residues. CDR3 bases: TGTGCCAGCAGCCTGAATAACCCGACAGGCGAAGAGACCCAGTACTTC. Amino acid sequence: CASSLNNPTGEETQYF.

The CDR3 here is CASSPWGGRTAGELFF. The CDR3 nucleotides read TGCGCCAGCAGCCCCTGGGGGGGGCGGACCGCCGGGGAGCTGTTTTTT. The chain is built from TRBV5-1 and TRBJ2-2; D is possibly TRBD2 (7 bases). Germline V lookup: CDR1 SGHRS, CDR2 YFSETQ. Trimming stripped 4 bases from V and 6 bases from J, with 19 bases between. The CDR3 consists of 16 residues.

This clone came up once. The rearrangement joins TRBV19 to TRBJ2-2, with TRBD1 matching 9 bases. Germline CDR1 is LNHDA and CDR2 is SQIVND (reference sequence). This CDR3 contains 16 residues. After removal of 1 base from V and 3 bases from J, the junction contained 3 bases not matched to a gene. The CDR3 region is CASSIGRTGDTGELFF. CDR3 coding DNA: TGTGCCAGTAGTATAGGGAGGACAGGGGACACCGGGGAGCTGTTTTTT.

This rearrangement joins TRBV9 to TRBJ2-3; TRBD2 aligns across 8 bases. The CDR3 is 14 residues long. V shed 3 bases and J 0 bases; nucleotides not matched to a gene: 0. In germline, CDR1 is SGDLS, CDR2 YYNGEE. The CDR3 region has the DNA TGTGCCAGCAGCGGGACTAGCAGCACAGATACGCAGTATTTT. Translating gives CASSGTSSTDTQYF.

This rearrangement joins TRBV19 to TRBJ2-1; 8 positions agree with TRBD2. V dropped 4 bases and J dropped 2; count of bases not matched to a gene: 4. CDR3 length equals 15 residues. In germline, CDR1 is LNHDA, CDR2 SQIVND (reference sequence). The CDR3 here is CASSTGLAAYNEQFF. Written as DNA, the CDR3 is TGTGCCAGTAGTACCGGACTAGCAGCCTACAATGAGCAGTTCTTC. Using reference TRBV19 and TRBJ2-1 for the parts outside the CDR3, the full variable domain is DGGITQSPKYLFRKEGQNVTLSCEQNLNHDAMYWYRQDPGQGLRLIYYSQIVNDFQKGDIAEGYSVSREKKESFPLTVTSAQKNPTAFYLCASSTGLAAYNEQFFGPGTRLTVL.

The chain couples TRBV5-1 to TRBJ1-3; possibly TRBD1 for D (6 bases). V lost 8 bases and J lost 0, with 15 bases in between. The CDR3 runs to 15 residues. Germline CDR1 is SGHRS and CDR2 is YFSETQ. The CDR3 nucleotides are TGCGCCAGTTCAACGGGACACCGCTCTGGAAACACCATATATTTT. This codes for CASSTGHRSGNTIYF.